The rows below give T cell receptor beta chains drawn from one sample of a study of OX40 agonist ivuxolimab in advanced cancers. The repertoire was sequenced with immunoSEQ multiplex PCR; TCRdb's copy has only in-frame clones and lacks some. The table shows 40,000 to 60,000 clones, with 60% to 80% occurring only once. The starting material was CD4+ or CD8+ T cells sorted from blood, obtained in a trial of the OX40 agonist ivuxolimab. The receptors here all came from an adult with an advanced solid tumor such as melanoma, head and neck, liver or kidney cancer. CDR3s include the opening cysteine and the closing phenylalanine or tryptophan. D genes are given only for firm matches. Not all rows give a size; the values are once, few, many and, for expanded clones, a class.

d_call,v_call,j_call,clone_size,cdr3_aa,cdr3_nt
.,TRBV19,TRBJ2-5,.,CASSLGTPPETQYF,TGTGCCAGTAGTCTCGGGACTCCTCCAGAGACCCAGTACTTC
TRBD1,TRBV18,TRBJ2-7,.,CASSSAGGGSGDNYEQYF,TGTGCCAGCTCATCTGCAGGGGGTGGCAGCGGAGACAACTACGAGCAGTACTTC
TRBD1,TRBV7-8,TRBJ2-7,.,CASSFGTGFFYEQYF,TGTGCCAGCAGCTTTGGGACAGGGTTTTTTTACGAGCAGTACTTC
TRBD2,TRBV7-9,TRBJ2-1,.,CASSSISGTYNEQFF,TGTGCCAGCAGCTCTATTAGCGGGACCTACAATGAGCAGTTCTTC
TRBD2,TRBV7-7,TRBJ2-3,.,CASSLRGYTDTQYF,TGTGCCAGCAGCTTGCGGGGGTACACAGATACGCAGTATTTT
.,TRBV7-9,TRBJ2-1,.,CASRGSNEQFF,TGTGCCAGCAGGGGTTCTAATGAGCAGTTCTTC
TRBD2,TRBV9,TRBJ2-2,.,CASSVDMSGRRELFF,TGTGCCAGCAGCGTAGATATGAGCGGGAGAAGGGAGCTGTTTTTT
.,TRBV11-2,TRBJ2-7,.,CASSLPGPYREQYF,TGTGCCAGCAGCCTACCGGGCCCTTACAGGGAGCAGTACTTC
TRBD1,TRBV28,TRBJ1-1,.,CASRSTGQGGTEAFF,TGTGCCAGCAGGAGCACGGGACAGGGGGGCACTGAAGCTTTCTTT
.,TRBV21-1,TRBJ1-4,medium-sized,CASSKGRQLTTTNEKLFF,TGTGCCAGCAGCAAAGGGCGACAGCTTACCACAACTAATGAAAAACTGTTTTTT
TRBD1,TRBV5-4,TRBJ2-1,.,CASSLRDRGYGGGGLF,TGTGCCAGCAGCCTGAGGGACAGGGGTTACGGGGGAGGAGGGCTCTTC
.,TRBV5-1,TRBJ1-4,.,CASPIEEAHSEKLFF,TGCGCCAGCCCCATCGAGGAGGCCCACTCGGAAAAACTGTTTTTT
.,TRBV19,TRBJ1-5,once,CASSIRNNQPQHF,TGTGCCAGTAGTATCAGGAATAATCAGCCCCAGCATTTT
TRBD2,TRBV10-3,TRBJ2-7,.,CAINDPGLGIHYEQYF,TGTGCCATCAACGACCCGGGACTAGGTATACACTACGAGCAGTACTTC
TRBD1,TRBV6-1,TRBJ1-5,.,CASSRGQGFGQPQHF,TGTGCCAGCAGCCGTGGACAGGGGTTTGGGCAGCCCCAGCATTTT
TRBD1,TRBV6-1,TRBJ1-1,.,CASSPGTGNTEAFF,TGTGCCAGCAGTCCTGGGACAGGGAACACTGAAGCTTTCTTT
.,TRBV7-2,TRBJ2-3,.,CASSFRPGTDTQYF,TGTGCCAGCAGCTTTCGACCTGGCACAGATACGCAGTATTTT
TRBD1,TRBV2,TRBJ1-1,.,CASSVQGGRTNTEAFF,TGTGCCAGCAGTGTACAAGGGGGCCGGACGAACACTGAAGCTTTCTTT
.,TRBV6-4,TRBJ1-2,.,CASSLRQGGNYGYTF,TGTGCCAGCAGCCTGCGTCAAGGGGGGAACTATGGCTACACCTTC
TRBD1,TRBV7-9,TRBJ1-2,.,CASSLGQSQLHGYTF,TGTGCCAGCAGCTTGGGACAGTCTCAACTCCATGGCTACACCTTC
.,TRBV19,TRBJ2-3,.,CASSIQGTDTQYF,TGTGCCAGTAGTATCCAGGGCACAGATACGCAGTATTTT
.,TRBV2,TRBJ1-2,few,CASRSGAADGYTF,TGTGCCAGTAGGTCGGGGGCAGCTGATGGCTACACCTTC
.,TRBV29-1,TRBJ1-5,once,CSVEFSGGGQPQHF,TGCAGCGTTGAGTTTTCGGGGGGGGGTCAGCCCCAGCATTTT